This T cell receptor (beta chain) stems from a study of identical twins. Study-level findings and limits: Abundant cord blood beta clonotypes carried fewer insertions; memory repertoires showed none. Zero-insertion analyses might be partly confounded by invariant T cells like MAIT and iNKT.

The donors were all healthy and Caucasian. This clonotype has just a few counts. The antigen is not known. The CDR3 totals 14 residues. The V end lost 4 bases, the J end lost 7 bases, and 13 bases lay between the germline ends. CDR1 SGHVS and CDR2 FQNEAQ come from the germline V gene. TCRdb re-called the 5' RACE reads through MiXCR, storing one row per CDR3 protein. The table lists 690,000 or so distinct CDR3 sequences, 8.5% to 9.5% of them singletons. The sample also formed part of further work on yellow fever vaccine responses in identical twins.

This rearrangement joins TRBV7-8 to TRBJ2-2, with D perhaps matching TRBD2 (5 bases). The TCR sequence derives from a woman younger than 30 in good health. Source material: PBMCs. CDR3 sequence (DNA): TGTGCCAGCAGCTGGGTAGTCGAGGGCGGGGAGCTGTTTTTT. Translating it yields CASSWVVEGGELFF.